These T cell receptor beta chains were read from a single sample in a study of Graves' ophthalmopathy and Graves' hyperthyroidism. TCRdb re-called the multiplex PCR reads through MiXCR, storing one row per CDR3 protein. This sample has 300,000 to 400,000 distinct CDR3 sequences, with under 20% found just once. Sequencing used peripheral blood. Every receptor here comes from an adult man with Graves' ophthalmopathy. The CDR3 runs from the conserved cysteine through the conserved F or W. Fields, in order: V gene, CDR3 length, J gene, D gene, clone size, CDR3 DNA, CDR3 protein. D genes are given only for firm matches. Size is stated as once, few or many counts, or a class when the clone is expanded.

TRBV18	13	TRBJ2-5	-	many	TGTGCCAGCTCACCACGGCAGGCGGAGACCCAGTACTTC	CASSPRQAETQYF
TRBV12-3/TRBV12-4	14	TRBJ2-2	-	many	TGTGCCAGCAGTTTGGCTAGCAGCGCCGGGGAGCTGTTTTTT	CASSLASSAGELFF
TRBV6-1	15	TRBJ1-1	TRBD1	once	TGTGCCAGCACCTCCACAGGGGCACTGAACACTGAAGCTTTCTTT	CASTSTGALNTEAFF
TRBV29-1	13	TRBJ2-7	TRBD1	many	TGCAGCGCGACCGGGACAGCCTCCTACGAGCAGTACTTC	CSATGTASYEQYF
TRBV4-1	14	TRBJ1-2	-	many	TGCGCCAGCAGCCAACGCGACGACCTTGGTGGCTACACCTTC	CASSQRDDLGGYTF
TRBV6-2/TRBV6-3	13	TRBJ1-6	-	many	TGTGCCAGCAAGAGGGATTATAATTCACCCCTCCACTTT	CASKRDYNSPLHF
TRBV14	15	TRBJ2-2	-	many	TGTGCCAGCAGCCAAGATTGGCAGCCAACCGGGGAGCTGTTTTTT	CASSQDWQPTGELFF
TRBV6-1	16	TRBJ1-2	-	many	TGTGCCAGCAGTGAAGTCGTGGGAATGAGGAACTATGGCTACACCTTC	CASSEVVGMRNYGYTF
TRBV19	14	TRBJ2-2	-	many	TGTGCCAGCCTAGGCAGGAGGAACACCGGGGAGCTGTTTTTT	CASLGRRNTGELFF
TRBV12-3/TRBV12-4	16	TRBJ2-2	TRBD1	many	TGTGCCAGCAGTCTAGGGACAGGGGGCTACTACGGGGAGCTGTTTTTT	CASSLGTGGYYGELFF
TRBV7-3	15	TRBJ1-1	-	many	TGTGCCAGCAGCTTAACGGGGACAACTGATGCTGAAGCTTTCTTT	CASSLTGTTDAEAFF
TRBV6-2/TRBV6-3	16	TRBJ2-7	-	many	TGTGCCAGCAGCCCATTGGGGGCTAGCTCCCGCTACGAGCAGTACTTC	CASSPLGASSRYEQYF